This T cell receptor (beta chain) was identified during a study of CD8+CD57+ T cells in acquired aplastic anemia. Patients included in sequencing had previously demonstrated CD8+CD57+ cell expansion by flow cytometry. There were no patients without severe acquired aplastic anemia. The study profiled TCR beta VDJ and CDR3 using genomic DNA as template. One entry per CDR3 protein results from TCRdb running MiXCR on the reads. The sample records 95,000 to 150,000 distinct CDR3 sequences, under 60% being singletons. This clonotype has a handful of counts. The germline V gene encodes CDR1 LNHNV and CDR2 YYDKDF (reference sequence). Trimming shortened V by 1 base and J by 8 bases, and 12 bases separated the two germline ends. The CDR3 runs to 14 residues.

The sequenced sample was sorted CD4+, CD8+, or CD8+CD57+ T cells (not recorded which) from PBMCs. The chain is built from TRBV15 and TRBJ2-1; no clear D gene. The receptor comes from a human donor with aplastic anemia. The CDR3 coding sequence is TGTGCCACCAGCAGAGTCGGGTTACTCGATGAGCAGTTCTTC. Protein product: CATSRVGLLDEQFF.